These 29 T cell receptor beta chains were sequenced from one sample in a study of T cells expressing NK-cell markers. TCRdb reprocessed the 5' RACE reads and stores each CDR3 protein as one record, lacking DNA. The sample table sets out some 500,000 distinct CDR3 sequences. Sequencing was performed on blood T cells: a sorted CD56 or NKG2C T cell subset, CD4+ or CD8+ T cells, or bulk PBMC T cells (not recorded which). The receptors derive from a woman aged 45 to 65 in good health.

This chain joins TRBV19 and TRBJ1-2; TCRdb calls TRBD1, which cannot be checked without DNA. The germline V gene encodes CDR1 LNHDA and CDR2 SQIVND (reference sequence). This CDR3 contains 13 residues. The chain's CDR3 is CASSMTPGYGYTF.

V is TRBV18 and J is TRBJ2-2; the TRBD1 assignment by TCRdb is unverifiable without DNA. Germline V gene sequence: CDR1 KGHSH, CDR2 LQKENI. The CDR3 is 15 amino acids. The chain's CDR3 is CASSPGDKNTGELFF.

The CDR3 loop is CASSLGQSNTEAFF. The chain combines TRBV27 with TRBJ1-1; without DNA, the TCRdb call of TRBD1 cannot be checked. This CDR3 has 14 amino acids. Germline V gene lookup returns CDR1 MNHEY and CDR2 SMNVEV (reference sequence).

V and J are TRBV2 and TRBJ2-1; TCRdb gives TRBD1 as the D gene, but with no DNA this cannot be confirmed. Germline V lookup: CDR1 SNHLY, CDR2 FYNNEI. CDR3 length: 12 amino acids. CDR3 loop: CASRGGATEQFF.

V gene TRBV20-1 combines with J gene TRBJ1-2; TCRdb's D call, TRBD1, is unchecked because there is no DNA. This CDR3 is 17 amino acids long. Germline CDR1 is DFQATT and CDR2 is SNEGSKA (reference sequence). The CDR3 loop reads CSALRRDRSDVHYGYTF.

V is TRBV5-1 and J is TRBJ2-3; the D gene TCRdb calls, TRBD1, cannot be checked with no DNA. This CDR3 is built from 15 residues. The germline gives CDR1 SGHRS, CDR2 YFSETQ. The CDR3 region is CASSLGKGAPDTQYF.

This chain connects TRBV6-6 to TRBJ2-1. CDR1 MNHNY and CDR2 SVGAGI come from the germline V gene (reference sequence). The CDR3 contains 13 residues. This chain's CDR3 is CASSYREYNEQFF.

V usage is TRBV6-2 or TRBV6-3 and J usage is TRBJ2-1; with no DNA, the TCRdb D assignment of TRBD1 cannot be verified. CDR3 size: 14 residues. CDR1 is MNHEY and CDR2 is SVGEGT in the germline V gene. CDR3 sequence: CASQGQGPYNEQFF.

The CDR3: CSASPLAGAATQYF. J is TRBJ2-3 and V is TRBV20-1; TCRdb's D gene call, TRBD2, goes unchecked for lack of DNA. CDR1 is DFQATT, CDR2 SNEGSKA, per germline (reference sequence). The CDR3 is 14 residues long.

The CDR3 region is CASRRGTRYNYGYTF. This chain joins TRBV27 and TRBJ1-2; the TRBD1 assignment by TCRdb is unverifiable without DNA. Germline V gene sequence: CDR1 MNHEY, CDR2 SMNVEV (reference sequence). The CDR3 is made up of 15 amino acids.

The chain's CDR3 is CATSRGPLGPSTDTQYF. The rearrangement uses TRBV15 and TRBJ2-3; TCRdb's D call, TRBD2, is unchecked because there is no DNA. The germline V gene has CDR1 LNHNV and CDR2 YYDKDF (reference sequence). The CDR3 length is 17 residues.

This chain uses TRBV20-1 with TRBJ1-5; TCRdb calls TRBD1, which cannot be checked without DNA. Germline V lookup: CDR1 DFQATT, CDR2 SNEGSKA (reference sequence). The CDR3 totals 14 residues. CDR3 protein: CSARAQVLGQPQHF.

V gene TRBV27 combines with J gene TRBJ1-3. The CDR3 spans 13 residues. Germline CDR1 reads MNHEY; CDR2 reads SMNVEV (reference sequence). The CDR3 loop reads CASSLHSGNTIYF.

The rearrangement links TRBV4-1 to TRBJ2-4. Germline CDR1 MGHRA, CDR2 YSYEKL. The CDR3 has 14 residues. The chain's CDR3 is CASSQSLTDNIQYF.

This sequence joins TRBV27 and TRBJ2-2. There are 15 residues in the CDR3. Germline CDR1 is MNHEY and CDR2 is SMNVEV (reference sequence). CDR3 protein: CASRKSRLDSGELFF.

The CDR3 reads CASSMGPLLGGEQFF. The chain has TRBV19 and TRBJ2-1; the D call from TCRdb, TRBD2, cannot be confirmed without DNA. This CDR3 is built from 15 residues. Germline loops: CDR1 LNHDA, CDR2 SQIVND (reference sequence).

This rearrangement joins TRBV11-2 to TRBJ1-5; checking the TCRdb D call of TRBD1 is not possible without DNA. The germline V gene has CDR1 SGHAT and CDR2 FQNNGV. This CDR3 is built from 14 residues. CDR3 in amino acids: CASSRVAANQPQHF.

CDR3 sequence reads: CASRKLAGGGNTQYF. The rearrangement uses TRBV12-3 or TRBV12-4 and TRBJ2-3; absent DNA, TCRdb's TRBD2 call cannot be checked. The CDR3 extends over 15 amino acids.

The chain couples TRBV10-3 to TRBJ2-1; absent DNA, TCRdb's TRBD1 call cannot be checked. Germline V gene lookup returns CDR1 ENHRY and CDR2 SYGVKD. The CDR3 extends over 15 amino acids. CDR3: CAINEGSGLYNEQFF.

V gene TRBV12-3 or TRBV12-4 combines with J gene TRBJ1-1; with no DNA, the TCRdb D assignment of TRBD1 cannot be verified. This CDR3 contains 18 residues. Here the CDR3 reads CASRRSGTGDSIVPRAFF.

V and J are TRBV29-1 and TRBJ1-5. The CDR3 is made up of 14 amino acids. CDR1 is SQVTM, CDR2 ANQGSEA, per germline. CDR3 loop: CSVLDGNSNQPQHF.

The chain uses TRBV25-1 and TRBJ2-5. The CDR3 is 14 amino acids. Germline loops: CDR1 MGHDK, CDR2 SYGVNS. CDR3: CASSEISVMETQYF.

This chain connects TRBV20-1 to TRBJ2-4. The CDR3 sequence is 14 residues long. The V gene's germline CDR1 is DFQATT and CDR2 SNEGSKA (reference sequence). The CDR3 loop reads CSAIQKLAKNIQYF.

This chain connects TRBV20-1 to TRBJ2-3. The V gene's germline CDR1 is DFQATT and CDR2 SNEGSKA (reference sequence). The length of the CDR3 is 12 residues. The CDR3 loop reads CSARTQLDTQYF.

The chain has TRBV30 and TRBJ2-7; TCRdb calls TRBD1, which cannot be checked without DNA. Germline loops: CDR1 GTSNPN, CDR2 SVGIG (reference sequence). The CDR3 length is 12 residues. CDR3 amino acids: CAWSHQGYEQYF.

The chain carries TRBV24-1 and TRBJ2-1; the D call of TRBD2 rests on TCRdb alone, since no DNA is present to check it. This CDR3 is 18 amino acids long. Germline loops: CDR1 KGHDR, CDR2 SFDVKD. The CDR3 is CATSDWGVAGASYNEQFF.

The V call is TRBV7-9, the J call TRBJ2-5; checking the TCRdb D call of TRBD2 is not possible without DNA. There are 17 residues in the CDR3. CDR1 is SEHNR and CDR2 is FQNEAQ in the germline V gene (reference sequence). CDR3 protein: CASSLATASGYQETQYF.

The rearrangement uses TRBV7-9 and TRBJ1-1. This CDR3 region has 14 residues. Germline V gene lookup returns CDR1 SEHNR and CDR2 FQNEAQ (reference sequence). The CDR3 reads CATGGMRQNTEAFF.

The chain couples TRBV5-6 to TRBJ2-1; the TCRdb D gene call, TRBD2, has no DNA to confirm it. The germline CDR1 and CDR2 sequences are SGHDT and YYEEEE. The CDR3 length is 19 residues. The CDR3 loop is CASSEGLAGGIIAYNEQFF.